The 12 T cell receptor beta chains below come from one sample, sequenced in a study of cytotoxic CD8 clonotypes in ibrutinib-treated CLL. Assay: immunoSEQ multiplex PCR; the TCRdb copy retains only in-frame clones and omits some. The profile shows 250,000 to 350,000 clones, around 76% of them singletons. Sample: PBMCs, taken at disease progression, from a patient treated with ibrutinib. These receptors came from a human donor with chronic lymphocytic leukemia.

This rearrangement joins TRBV7-9 to TRBJ2-1; D is possibly TRBD1 or TRBD2 (5 bases each). Germline CDR1 and CDR2: SEHNR and FQNEAQ (reference sequence). V dropped 2 bases and J dropped 8 bases, with 10 bases sitting between them. The CDR3 totals 13 residues. The CDR3 DNA reads as TGTGCCAGCAGCTTAAGGGGAGAGTATGAGCAGTTCTTC. Translation: CASSLRGEYEQFF.

The chain carries TRBV5-1 and TRBJ1-2, with D possibly being TRBD1 (5 bases). This CDR3 has 15 residues. Germline CDR1 is SGHRS and CDR2 is YFSETQ. Trimming took 2 bases from V and 8 from J, leaving 19 bases between them. CDR3 coding DNA: TGCGCCAGCAGCTTAGTGGAGGTGGCAGGGAGGGGCTACACCTTC. It encodes CASSLVEVAGRGYTF.

The rearrangement uses TRBV9 and TRBJ1-2, with D perhaps matching TRBD1 (5 bases). Germline CDR1 is SGDLS and CDR2 is YYNGEE. Between the trimmed V and J ends, which lost 0 bases and 4 bases, there was a span of 16 bases. This CDR3 has 16 amino acids. The chain's CDR3 is CASSVAGAGLIYGYTF. CDR3 nucleotide sequence: TGTGCCAGCAGCGTAGCCGGGGCGGGGCTGATCTATGGCTACACCTTC.

This rearrangement joins TRBV4-1 to TRBJ1-6; 8 bases are a match to TRBD1. CDR3 size: 14 residues. Germline V gives CDR1 MGHRA, CDR2 YSYEKL. Trimming at V came to 6 bases and at J to 14 bases, leaving 12 bases not matched to a gene. Here the CDR3 DNA reads TGCGCCAGCAGTCTGACAGGGGTAGATCGGTCCCTCCACTTT. Protein sequence: CASSLTGVDRSLHF.

The chain employs TRBV5-1 and TRBJ2-7; the match to TRBD1 covers 8 bases. Per germline, CDR1 SGHRS and CDR2 YFSETQ. Trimming removed 3 bases from V and 2 bases from J; junction bases left unmatched: 4. CDR3 length: 14 amino acids. The CDR3 reads CASSSGDRTYEQYF. In DNA form, the CDR3 reads TGCGCCAGCAGCTCAGGGGACAGGACCTACGAGCAGTACTTC.

V gene TRBV5-1 combines with J gene TRBJ2-7; 11 nucleotides align to TRBD2. In germline, CDR1 is SGHRS, CDR2 YFSETQ. This CDR3 spans 15 amino acids. V was clipped by 4 bases and J by 4 bases; unmatched bases: 7. The CDR3 DNA is TGCGCCAGCAGCCCTCTTAGCGGGAGGGTTTACGAGCAGTACTTC. It yields the protein CASSPLSGRVYEQYF.

This clone was counted between two and nine times. The J gene is TRBJ2-7, the V gene TRBV19; 7 nucleotides agree with TRBD1. There are 13 residues in the CDR3. CDR1 is LNHDA, CDR2 SQIVND, per germline (reference sequence). V lost 4 bases, J lost 2 bases, and 2 bases stayed unmatched. The CDR3 here is CASSNTGAYEQYF. The CDR3 DNA reads TGTGCCAGTAGTAACACAGGGGCCTACGAGCAGTACTTC.

This clone has only a few counts. CDR3 nucleotides: TGTGCCAGCAGCCAGGGACAGGGAGGCAGCTACACCTTC. This codes for CASSQGQGGSYTF. The V call is TRBV4-2, the J call TRBJ1-2; 9 nucleotides line up with TRBD1. Germline V gene sequence: CDR1 LGHNA, CDR2 YNFKEQ. The CDR3 is made up of 13 amino acids. V lost 3 bases and J lost 9; bases outside the gene matches: 5.

V usage is TRBV7-8 and J usage is TRBJ1-5; D call uncertain. Germline CDR1 and CDR2: SGHVS and FQNEAQ. The V end was cut by 3 bases, the J end by 3 bases, with 12 bases between. This CDR3 has 15 residues. As DNA, the CDR3 is TGTGCCAGCAGCTTGGGAGACGCGGCCAATCAGCCCCAGCATTTT. Residues: CASSLGDAANQPQHF. Full variable domain (outside the CDR3, taken from reference TRBV7-8 and TRBJ1-5): GAGVSQSPRYKVAKRGQDVALRCDPISGHVSLFWYQQALGQGPEFLTYFQNEAQLDKSGLPSDRFFAERPEGSVSTLKIQRTQQEDSAVYLCASSLGDAANQPQHFGDGTRLSIL.

The rearrangement joins TRBV15 to TRBJ2-7; D is uncertain. Trimming removed 0 bases at V and 0 bases at J, with 9 bases between. Germline CDR1 reads LNHNV; CDR2 reads YYDKDF (reference sequence). The CDR3 has 15 residues. The CDR3 reads CATSREGGNSYEQYF. DNA for the CDR3: TGTGCCACCAGCAGAGAAGGTGGTAACTCCTACGAGCAGTACTTC.

This chain joins TRBV10-3 and TRBJ2-7, with D possibly being TRBD1 (5 bases). This CDR3 has 13 residues. V lost 4 bases and J 1 base, leaving 8 bases between the germline ends. Germline V gene sequence: CDR1 ENHRY, CDR2 SYGVKD. Written as DNA, the CDR3 is TGTGCCATCAGTGCCGACAGTTCCTACGAGCAGTACTTC. Its translation is CAISADSSYEQYF.

The J gene is TRBJ2-3, the V gene TRBV5-1; either TRBD1 or TRBD2 may fit D (5 bases each). Per germline, CDR1 SGHRS and CDR2 YFSETQ. The CDR3 is 14 residues long. Trimming pared 3 bases from V and 1 base from J, leaving 9 bases between. In DNA form, the CDR3 reads TGCGCCAGCAGCTCAAGAGGGGGCACAGATACGCAGTATTTT. Translation gives CASSSRGGTDTQYF. Using reference TRBV5-1 and TRBJ2-3 for the parts outside the CDR3, the full variable domain is KAGVTQTPRYLIKTRGQQVTLSCSPISGHRSVSWYQQTPGQGLQFLFEYFSETQRNKGNFPGRFSGRQFSNSRSEMNVSTLELGDSALYLCASSSRGGTDTQYFGPGTRLTVL.